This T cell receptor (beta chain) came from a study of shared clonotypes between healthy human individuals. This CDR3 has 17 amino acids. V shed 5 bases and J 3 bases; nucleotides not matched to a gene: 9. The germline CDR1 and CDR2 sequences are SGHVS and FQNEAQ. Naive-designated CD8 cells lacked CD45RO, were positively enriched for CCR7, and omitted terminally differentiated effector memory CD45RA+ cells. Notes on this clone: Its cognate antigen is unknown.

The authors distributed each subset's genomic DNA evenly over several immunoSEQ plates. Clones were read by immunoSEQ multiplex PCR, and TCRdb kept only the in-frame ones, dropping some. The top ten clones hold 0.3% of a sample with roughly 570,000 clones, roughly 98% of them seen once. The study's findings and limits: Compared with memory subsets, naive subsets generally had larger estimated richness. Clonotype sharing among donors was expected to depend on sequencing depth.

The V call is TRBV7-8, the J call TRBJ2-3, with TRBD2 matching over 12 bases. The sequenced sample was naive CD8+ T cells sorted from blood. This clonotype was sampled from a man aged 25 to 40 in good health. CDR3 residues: CASSNNPTSGSTDTQYF. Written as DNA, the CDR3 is TGTGCCAGCAGCAACAACCCGACTAGCGGGAGTACAGATACGCAGTATTTT.